This T cell receptor beta chain was sequenced for a study of blood T cells in healthy people across ages. Findings and limits, study-wide: Underestimates were what the diversity estimates from one million T cells were considered to be.

CDR3 size: 12 residues. The germline CDR1 and CDR2 sequences are MNHNS and SASEGT. Trimming removed 4 bases at V and 4 bases at J, with 7 bases between. It was with a sample-barcoded 5' primer and a J-beta primer mix that a second PCR of roughly 7 to 12 cycles was run. MiXCR was run by TCRdb on the 5' RACE reads, yielding one entry per CDR3 protein. In the table there are hundreds of thousands of distinct CDR3 sequences, roughly 21% of which are singletons. This clonotype was picked up a small number of times. The antigen is undetermined. The authors extracted at least 5.5 micrograms of total RNA per sample.

This chain links TRBV6-1 with TRBJ1-1; D is unresolved. The sample consisted of blood. This clonotype was sampled from a man in his 70s in good health. CDR3 residues: CASSVLTTEAFF. The CDR3 nucleotides read TGTGCCAGCAGTGTCCTTACCACTGAAGCTTTCTTT.